The 14 T cell receptor beta chains below all came from one sample that was sequenced in a study of cytomegalovirus exposure and HLA in healthy donors. The table came from immunoSEQ multiplex PCR; TCRdb's copy has only in-frame clones and leaves some out. The data hold 110,000 or so clones, with approximately 86% observed a single time. The sample taken for sequencing was PBMCs. Source of these receptors: a man between 18 and 29 years old in good health and CMV-seropositive.

The chain couples TRBV11-2 to TRBJ2-5, with D unclear. Trimming shortened V by 4 bases and J by 5 bases, and 14 bases separated the two germline ends. Germline V gene data show CDR1 as SGHAT and CDR2 as FQNNGV. There are 14 residues in the CDR3. The CDR3: CASSYPPGLETQYF. CDR3 nucleotide sequence: TGTGCCAGCAGCTATCCGCCCGGTCTGGAGACCCAGTACTTC.

The CDR3 region is CASSHPPRGSGAFF. In DNA form, the CDR3 reads TGCGCCAGCAGCCATCCACCCAGGGGTTCGGGAGCTTTCTTT. This sequence joins TRBV4-1 and TRBJ1-1; possible D gene TRBD1, 6 bases. CDR3 length: 14 residues. Germline V gene lookup returns CDR1 MGHRA and CDR2 YSYEKL. V shed 3 bases and J shed 10 bases, with 18 bases lying between them.

The chain carries TRBV27 and TRBJ2-1, with TRBD1 identical over 9 bases. CDR1 is MNHEY and CDR2 is SMNVEV in the germline V gene (reference sequence). V shed 7 bases, J shed 3 bases, and the junction held 7 bases outside the gene matches. The CDR3 totals 15 residues. This CDR3 reads CASTLTGGFYNEQFF. The DNA for the CDR3 is TGTGCCAGCACCCTAACAGGGGGCTTCTACAATGAGCAGTTCTTC.

V is TRBV19 and J is TRBJ2-1; 7 bases map to TRBD2. CDR1 is LNHDA and CDR2 is SQIVND in the germline V gene (reference sequence). This CDR3 spans 15 amino acids. V gave up 7 bases and J gave up 4 bases; unmatched junction bases: 10. The CDR3 coding sequence is TGTGCCAGTACCCGCGGGCTAGCGGTTTACAATGAGCAGTTCTTC. Translated, it gives CASTRGLAVYNEQFF.

The chain recombines TRBV11-2 with TRBJ2-1; 10 bases are shared with TRBD2. This CDR3 region has 16 residues. Looked up from germline, CDR1 is SGHAT and CDR2 is FQNNGV. J was trimmed by 3 bases and V by 5 bases; bases with no gene match: 7. The CDR3: CASSPTLAGGYNEQFF. The CDR3 DNA reads TGTGCCAGCAGCCCAACTTTAGCGGGGGGCTACAATGAGCAGTTCTTC. The full variable domain, in which reference TRBV11-2 and TRBJ2-1 provide the parts outside the CDR3, is EAGVAQSPRYKIIEKRQSVAFWCNPISGHATLYWYQQILGQGPKLLIQFQNNGVVDDSQLPKDRFSAERLKGVDSTLKIQPAKLEDSAVYLCASSPTLAGGYNEQFFGPGTRLTVL.

The J gene is TRBJ1-4, the V gene TRBV7-2; D remains unclear. This CDR3 spans 14 amino acids. Trimming pared 4 bases from V and 7 bases from J, leaving 13 bases between. Per the germline V gene, CDR1 is SGHTA and CDR2 is FQGNSA. The CDR3 loop reads CASSSGPEGEKLFF. In nucleotides, the CDR3 is TGTGCCAGCAGCTCGGGCCCCGAGGGTGAAAAACTGTTTTTT.

This clone was counted once. This rearrangement joins TRBV15 to TRBJ1-5; unclear D gene. The CDR3 sequence is 13 residues long. V was clipped by 1 base and J by 5 bases, with 6 bases between them. Germline V gene sequence: CDR1 LNHNV, CDR2 YYDKDF (reference sequence). The CDR3 sequence is CATSRVSYQPQHF. The CDR3 coding sequence is TGTGCCACCAGCAGAGTCAGTTATCAGCCCCAGCATTTT.

The rearrangement joins TRBV27 to TRBJ1-1, with 7 bases identical to TRBD1. The CDR3 covers 15 residues. Germline CDR1 is MNHEY and CDR2 is SMNVEV (reference sequence). Trimming took 6 bases from V and 2 from J; bases not matched to a gene: 9. The CDR3 region is CASSRGAIGNTEAFF. CDR3 sequence (DNA): TGTGCCAGCAGCAGGGGGGCGATAGGAAACACTGAAGCTTTCTTT.

The chain carries TRBV5-4 and TRBJ2-3; D may be TRBD2 (7 bases). V shed 2 bases and J shed 4 bases, with 14 bases lying between them. The CDR3 covers 15 residues. Germline V gene data show CDR1 as SGHNT and CDR2 as YYREEE (reference sequence). Here the CDR3 DNA reads TGTGCCAGCAGCTTCCGAGGGGGGGCTCCAGATACGCAGTATTTT. Protein product: CASSFRGGAPDTQYF.

To note about this clone: At the DNA level, this CDR3 is encoded by other sequences in the same sample as well. This sequence joins TRBV5-1 and TRBJ1-2; D uncertain. The CDR3 is 13 amino acids. V lost 0 bases to trimming and J lost 0 bases, with 3 bases between them. Germline V CDR1 and CDR2: SGHRS, YFSETQ. For the CDR3, the DNA is TGCGCCAGCAGCTTGGTCTCTAACTATGGCTACACCTTC. Translated, it gives CASSLVSNYGYTF.

In this sample, this clone turned up a few times. The V call is TRBV9, the J call TRBJ1-6; 7 nucleotides match TRBD1. The V segment lost 3 bases and the J segment 5 bases; nucleotides outside the gene matches: 2. The CDR3 loop spans 14 amino acids. Germline V gene sequence: CDR1 SGDLS, CDR2 YYNGEE. The CDR3 DNA reads as TGTGCCAGCAGCGGGGACAGCAATAATTCACCCCTCCACTTT. It is translated as CASSGDSNNSPLHF.

Only one count was recorded for this clone. CDR3 amino acids: CAISGVGESSPLHF. The CDR3 coding sequence is TGTGCCATCAGTGGGGTAGGGGAAAGCTCACCCCTCCACTTT. The chain employs TRBV10-3 and TRBJ1-6; D is perhaps TRBD1 (5 bases). V lost 4 bases and J lost 10, with 14 bases in between. The germline CDR1 and CDR2 sequences are ENHRY and SYGVKD. The length of the CDR3 is 14 residues.

The chain links TRBV9 to TRBJ1-1; D is ambiguous. Germline V gene lookup returns CDR1 SGDLS and CDR2 YYNGEE. The V and J ends lost 2 bases and 7 bases respectively, with 15 bases between them. This CDR3 is built from 14 residues. The CDR3 DNA reads as TGTGCCAGCAGCGTGACGGACGAGGGTGGTGAAGCTTTCTTT. Its translation is CASSVTDEGGEAFF.

The chain links TRBV7-7 to TRBJ2-5, with 10 bases lining up with TRBD1. The V gene end was trimmed by 3 bases and the J gene end by 1 base; junction bases not matched to a gene: 2. Per the germline V gene, CDR1 is SSHAT and CDR2 is FNYEAQ (reference sequence). The CDR3 extends over 15 amino acids. CDR3 DNA: TGTGCCAGCAGCTTCGACAGGGGGCCCCAAGAGACCCAGTACTTC. This encodes CASSFDRGPQETQYF.